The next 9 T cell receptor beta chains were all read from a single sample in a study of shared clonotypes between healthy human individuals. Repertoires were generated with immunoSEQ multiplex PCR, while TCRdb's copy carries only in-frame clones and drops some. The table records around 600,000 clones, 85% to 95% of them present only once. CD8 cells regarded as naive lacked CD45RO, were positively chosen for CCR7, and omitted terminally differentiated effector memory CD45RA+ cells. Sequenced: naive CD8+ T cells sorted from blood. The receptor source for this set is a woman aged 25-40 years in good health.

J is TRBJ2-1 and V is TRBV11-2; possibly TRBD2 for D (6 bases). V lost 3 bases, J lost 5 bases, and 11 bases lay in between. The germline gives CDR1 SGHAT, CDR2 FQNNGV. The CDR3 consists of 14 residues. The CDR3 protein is CASSLGTGDNEQFF. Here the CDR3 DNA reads TGTGCCAGCAGCTTGGGGACTGGGGACAATGAGCAGTTCTTC.

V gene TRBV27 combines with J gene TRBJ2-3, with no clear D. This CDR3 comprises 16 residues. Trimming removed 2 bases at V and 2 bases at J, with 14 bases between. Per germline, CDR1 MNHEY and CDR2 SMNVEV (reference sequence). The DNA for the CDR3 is TGTGCCAGCAGTTTAATCGGCCTATCCGACACAGATACGCAGTATTTT. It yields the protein CASSLIGLSDTDTQYF.

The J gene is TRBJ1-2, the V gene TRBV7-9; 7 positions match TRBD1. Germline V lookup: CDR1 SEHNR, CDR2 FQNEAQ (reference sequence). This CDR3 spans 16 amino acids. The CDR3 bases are TGTGCGACCTGCCGGGACAGCGATTTTAAGATCTATGGCTACACCTTC. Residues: CATCRDSDFKIYGYTF.

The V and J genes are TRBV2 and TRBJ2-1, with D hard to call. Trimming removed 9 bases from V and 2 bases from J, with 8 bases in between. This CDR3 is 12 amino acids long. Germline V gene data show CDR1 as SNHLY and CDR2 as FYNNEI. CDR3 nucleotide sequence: TGTGCCAGTTCTGTTACCTACAATGAGCAGTTCTTC. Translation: CASSVTYNEQFF.

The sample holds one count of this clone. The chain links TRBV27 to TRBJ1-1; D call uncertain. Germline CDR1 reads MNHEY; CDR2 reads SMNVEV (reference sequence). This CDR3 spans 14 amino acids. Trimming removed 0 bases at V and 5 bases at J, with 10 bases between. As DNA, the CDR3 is TGTGCCAGCAGTTTATCAACGGGGTTAACTGAAGCTTTCTTT. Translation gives CASSLSTGLTEAFF.

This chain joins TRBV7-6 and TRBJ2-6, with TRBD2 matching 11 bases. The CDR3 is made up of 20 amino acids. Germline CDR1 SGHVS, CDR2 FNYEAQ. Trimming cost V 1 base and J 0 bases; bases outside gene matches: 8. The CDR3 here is CASSLGTSGPYNSGANVLTF. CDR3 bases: TGTGCCAGCAGCTTAGGGACTAGCGGGCCCTACAACTCTGGGGCCAACGTCCTGACTTTC.

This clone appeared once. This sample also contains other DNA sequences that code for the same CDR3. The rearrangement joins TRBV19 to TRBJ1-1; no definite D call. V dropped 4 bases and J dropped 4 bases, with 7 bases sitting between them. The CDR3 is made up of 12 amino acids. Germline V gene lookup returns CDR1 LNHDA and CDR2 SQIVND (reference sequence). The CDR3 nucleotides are TGTGCCAGTAGTACCGGAAGCACTGAAGCTTTCTTT. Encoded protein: CASSTGSTEAFF. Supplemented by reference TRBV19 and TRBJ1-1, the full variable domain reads DGGITQSPKYLFRKEGQNVTLSCEQNLNHDAMYWYRQDPGQGLRLIYYSQIVNDFQKGDIAEGYSVSREKKESFPLTVTSAQKNPTAFYLCASSTGSTEAFFGQGTRLTVV.

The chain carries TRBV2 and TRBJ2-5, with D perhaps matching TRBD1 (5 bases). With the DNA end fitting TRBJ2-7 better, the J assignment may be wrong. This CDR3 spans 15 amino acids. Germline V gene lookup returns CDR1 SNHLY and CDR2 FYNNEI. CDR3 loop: CASSDGAPAFYEQYF. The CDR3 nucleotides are TGTGCCAGCAGTGATGGGGCTCCTGCATTTTACGAGCAGTACTTC.

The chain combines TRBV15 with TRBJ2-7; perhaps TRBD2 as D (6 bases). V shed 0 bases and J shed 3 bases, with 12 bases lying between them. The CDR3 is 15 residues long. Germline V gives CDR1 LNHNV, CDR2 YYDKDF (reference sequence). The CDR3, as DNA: TGTGCCACCAGCAGAGATCGGGCGGGGAGCTACGAGCAGTACTTC. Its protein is CATSRDRAGSYEQYF.